This T cell receptor (beta chain) stems from a study of T cell changes during pregnancy in multiple sclerosis. Some clones are missing from TCRdb's copy, which holds only in-frame ones; the method was immunoSEQ multiplex PCR. The table records about 110,000 clones, 90% to 95% of them present only once. Looked up from germline, CDR1 is LNHDA and CDR2 is SQIVND (reference sequence). The CDR3 covers 15 residues. The V gene lost 10 bases and the J gene lost 4 bases, with 19 bases spanning the gap. This TCR was sampled from a female donor with multiple sclerosis, enrolled in a pregnancy study. The chain is built from TRBV19 and TRBJ2-2; perhaps TRBD1 as D (6 bases). Source: peripheral blood, taken in the third trimester of pregnancy. Written as DNA, the CDR3 is TGTGCCATTAGAACAGGGCCCCACTCCACCGGGGAGCTGTTTTTT. Protein product: CAIRTGPHSTGELFF. Complete variable domain (other parts from reference TRBV19 and TRBJ2-2): DGGITQSPKYLFRKEGQNVTLSCEQNLNHDAMYWYRQDPGQGLRLIYYSQIVNDFQKGDIAEGYSVSREKKESFPLTVTSAQKNPTAFYLCAIRTGPHSTGELFFGEGSRLTVL.